The 16 T cell receptor beta chains below were found in one sample sequenced in a study of T-cell memory formation after mild COVID-19. TCRdb re-called the 5' RACE reads through MiXCR, storing one row per CDR3 protein. The sample has over 120,000 distinct CDR3 sequences; under 25% are singletons. Material for sequencing was PBMCs or a T cell subset sorted from them (not recorded which). These receptors all stem from an adult woman who had mild COVID-19 (a few samples of this study predate the infection). Cell type and time point are not known.

This clonotype has a handful of counts. This chain joins TRBV4-1 and TRBJ2-3; D not resolved. The CDR3 contains 16 residues. V gave up 0 bases and J gave up 6 bases, with 16 bases separating them. Looked up from germline, CDR1 is MGHRA and CDR2 is YSYEKL. The CDR3 region is CASSQDPAPSGDTQYF. The CDR3 nucleotides are TGCGCCAGCAGCCAAGATCCCGCCCCTAGTGGTGATACGCAGTATTTT.

This clonotype was recorded a few times. This chain links TRBV28 with TRBJ2-2; D is ambiguous. V was clipped by 1 base and J by 9 bases, with 12 bases between them. The CDR3 is 14 residues long. CDR1 MDHEN and CDR2 SYDVKM come from the germline V gene. CDR3 DNA sequence: TGTGCCAGCAGTTTATACAAGACTCCTTGGGAGCTGTTTTTT. This translates into CASSLYKTPWELFF.

This rearrangement joins TRBV6-2 or TRBV6-3 to TRBJ1-2, with 9 nucleotides matching TRBD1. V dropped 6 bases and J dropped 6; count of bases not matched to a gene: 8. In germline, CDR1 is MNHEY, CDR2 SVGEGT. The CDR3 loop spans 14 amino acids. The CDR3 nucleotides are TGTGCCAGCAGAGCCACCGGGACAGGGAATGGCTACACCTTC. Protein: CASRATGTGNGYTF.

The chain uses TRBV2 and TRBJ2-1, with 7 bases identical to TRBD2. V lost 4 bases to trimming and J lost 9 bases; unmatched junction nucleotides: 9. This CDR3 contains 14 residues. Germline-derived CDR1 and CDR2 are SNHLY and FYNNEI. CDR3 sequence: CASSGGGSGSEQFF. The CDR3 DNA reads TGTGCCAGCAGTGGCGGCGGGAGCGGCAGTGAGCAGTTCTTC.

This clonotype has more than one count but fewer than ten. The chain employs TRBV12-3 or TRBV12-4 and TRBJ2-7, with D perhaps TRBD2 (6 bases). Trimming left V 7 bases short and J 1 base short, with 8 bases between. The CDR3 is made up of 12 amino acids. CDR3 nucleotide sequence: TGTGCCAGCAACGGGGGTTCCTACGAGCAGTACTTC. Translated: CASNGGSYEQYF.

This rearrangement joins TRBV5-1 to TRBJ2-1, with 9 bases fitting TRBD1. Per the germline V gene, CDR1 is SGHRS and CDR2 is YFSETQ. The CDR3 covers 14 residues. Trimming took 0 bases from V and 15 from J; bases not matched to a gene: 10. The CDR3 sequence: CASSLAGTGRRLFF. CDR3 DNA: TGCGCCAGCAGCTTGGCCGGGACAGGGAGAAGGCTGTTCTTC.

This clonotype was counted a few times. The junction does not match germline at one end; this may be a read error. The chain carries TRBV2 and TRBJ1-2, with no clear D. Per the germline V gene, CDR1 is SNHLY and CDR2 is FYNNEI. The CDR3 has 11 amino acids. DNA for the CDR3: TGTGCCAGCAGGGAAGGCCATGGCTACACCTTC. Translated: CASREGHGYTF.

This clonotype has just a few counts. V is TRBV7-9 and J is TRBJ1-2; 8 bases are shared with TRBD1. The V gene end was trimmed by 3 bases and the J gene end by 7 bases; junction bases not matched to a gene: 4. CDR1 and CDR2 from the germline V gene are SEHNR and FQNEAQ (reference sequence). This CDR3 region has 13 residues. CDR3 region: CASSLRTGSGYTF. The DNA for the CDR3 is TGTGCCAGCAGCTTGCGGACAGGGTCTGGCTACACCTTC.

V is TRBV18 and J is TRBJ1-2, with TRBD1 matching over 7 bases. With V trimmed by 2 bases and J by 3 bases, 9 bases remained unmatched. This CDR3 has 16 amino acids. Germline CDR1 reads KGHSH; CDR2 reads LQKENI. This CDR3 reads CASSPTSGGKYYGYTF. The CDR3, as DNA: TGTGCCAGCTCACCAACCTCAGGGGGAAAATACTATGGCTACACCTTC.

The V and J genes are TRBV5-6 and TRBJ1-1, with D tentatively TRBD1 (5 bases). This CDR3 has 14 amino acids. Trimming cost V 1 base and J 4 bases, with 11 bases left between them. Looked up from germline, CDR1 is SGHDT and CDR2 is YYEEEE. CDR3 sequence (DNA): TGTGCCAGCAGCTTGTCCCCAGGGTTCACTGAAGCTTTCTTT. This translates into CASSLSPGFTEAFF. Drawing the rest from reference TRBV5-6 and TRBJ1-1, the complete variable domain is DAGVTQSPTHLIKTRGQQVTLRCSPKSGHDTVSWYQQALGQGPQFIFQYYEEEERQRGNFPDRFSGHQFPNYSSELNVNALLLGDSALYLCASSLSPGFTEAFFGQGTRLTVV.

This chain connects TRBV7-9 to TRBJ1-2, with TRBD1 matching over 7 bases. The CDR3 length is 14 residues. Trimming removed 2 bases from V and 2 bases from J; junction bases left unmatched: 2. CDR1 is SEHNR, CDR2 FQNEAQ, per germline (reference sequence). The CDR3 here is CASSLSTGNYGYTF. In DNA, the CDR3 is TGTGCCAGCAGCTTATCGACAGGGAACTATGGCTACACCTTC. Based on the CDR3 plus reference TRBV7-9 and TRBJ1-2, the full variable domain is DTGVSQNPRHKITKRGQNVTFRCDPISEHNRLYWYRQTLGQGPEFLTYFQNEAQLEKSRLLSDRFSAERPKGSFSTLEIQRTEQGDSAMYLCASSLSTGNYGYTFGSGTRLTVV.

V usage is TRBV4-1 and J usage is TRBJ2-7, with D possibly being TRBD1 (6 bases). CDR3 length: 15 amino acids. Germline CDR1 MGHRA, CDR2 YSYEKL. Trimming stripped 0 bases from V and 2 bases from J, with 11 bases between. In DNA form, the CDR3 reads TGCGCCAGCAGCCAAGATCCCGGACAGCCCTACGAGCAGTACTTC. Translated, it gives CASSQDPGQPYEQYF.

The chain links TRBV7-9 to TRBJ2-1; D remains unclear. Germline values: CDR1 SEHNR, CDR2 FQNEAQ (reference sequence). This CDR3 is 13 amino acids long. V lost 3 bases and J 7 bases, leaving 10 bases between the germline ends. CDR3 DNA sequence: TGTGCCAGCAGCTTTCAGGCGGAGAATGAGCAGTTCTTC. This codes for CASSFQAENEQFF. The variable domain in full, with the rest retrieved from reference TRBV7-9 and TRBJ2-1, is DTGVSQNPRHKITKRGQNVTFRCDPISEHNRLYWYRQTLGQGPEFLTYFQNEAQLEKSRLLSDRFSAERPKGSFSTLEIQRTEQGDSAMYLCASSFQAENEQFFGPGTRLTVL.

V gene TRBV24-1 combines with J gene TRBJ2-7; D call uncertain. Per germline, CDR1 KGHDR and CDR2 SFDVKD. The CDR3 length is 12 residues. V lost 9 bases and J 2 bases, leaving 10 bases between the germline ends. CDR3 nucleotide sequence: TGTGCCACCGCAGGTACCACCTACGAGCAGTACTTC. Translation: CATAGTTYEQYF.

The J gene is TRBJ2-3, the V gene TRBV2; D might be TRBD2 (6 bases). The CDR3 has 14 residues. Trimming removed 5 bases at V and 5 bases at J, with 14 bases between. The germline V gene encodes CDR1 SNHLY and CDR2 FYNNEI. CDR3 in DNA: TGTGCCAGCAGTAGGGGTGTGGGAGGAGATACGCAGTATTTT. As protein: CASSRGVGGDTQYF.

This clonotype turned up a few times. The J gene is TRBJ2-2, the V gene TRBV5-5, with D possibly matching TRBD1 (5 bases). The V end was cut by 0 bases, the J end by 0 bases, with 6 bases between. The CDR3 loop spans 15 amino acids. Germline V gene lookup returns CDR1 SGHKS and CDR2 YYEKEE (reference sequence). CDR3 DNA sequence: TGTGCCAGCAGCTTGGCCAGGGCGAACACCGGGGAGCTGTTTTTT. Amino acids: CASSLARANTGELFF.